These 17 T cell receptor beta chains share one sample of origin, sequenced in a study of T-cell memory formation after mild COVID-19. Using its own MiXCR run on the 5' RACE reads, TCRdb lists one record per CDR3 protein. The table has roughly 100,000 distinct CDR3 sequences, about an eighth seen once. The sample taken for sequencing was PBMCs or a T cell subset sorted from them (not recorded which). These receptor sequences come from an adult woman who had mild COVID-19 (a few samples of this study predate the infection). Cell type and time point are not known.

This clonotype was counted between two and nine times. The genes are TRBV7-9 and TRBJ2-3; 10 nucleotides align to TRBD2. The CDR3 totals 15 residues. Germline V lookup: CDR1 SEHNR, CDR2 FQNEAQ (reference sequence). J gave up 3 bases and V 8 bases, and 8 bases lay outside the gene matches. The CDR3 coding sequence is TGTGCCAGCGGCCGAGGGACTAGCGCGACAGATACGCAGTATTTT. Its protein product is CASGRGTSATDTQYF.

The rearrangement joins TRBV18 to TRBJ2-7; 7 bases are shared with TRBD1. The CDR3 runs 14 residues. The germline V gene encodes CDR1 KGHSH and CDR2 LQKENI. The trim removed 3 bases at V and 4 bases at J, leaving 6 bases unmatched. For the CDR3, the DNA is TGTGCCAGCTCACCCCTACAGGGGTGGTACGAGCAGTACTTC. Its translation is CASSPLQGWYEQYF.

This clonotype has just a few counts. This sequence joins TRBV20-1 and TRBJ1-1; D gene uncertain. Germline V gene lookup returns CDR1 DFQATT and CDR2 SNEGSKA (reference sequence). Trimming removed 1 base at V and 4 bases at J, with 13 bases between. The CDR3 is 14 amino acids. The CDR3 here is CSARVTVRGTEAFF. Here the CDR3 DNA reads TGCAGTGCTAGAGTCACAGTGCGCGGCACTGAAGCTTTCTTT.

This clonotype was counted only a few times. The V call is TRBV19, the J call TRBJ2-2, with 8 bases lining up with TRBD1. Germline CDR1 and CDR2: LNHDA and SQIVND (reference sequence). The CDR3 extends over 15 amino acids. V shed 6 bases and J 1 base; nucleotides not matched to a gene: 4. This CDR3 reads CASRDRGGNTGELFF. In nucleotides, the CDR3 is TGTGCCAGTAGAGACAGGGGAGGGAACACCGGGGAGCTGTTTTTT. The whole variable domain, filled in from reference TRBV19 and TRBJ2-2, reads DGGITQSPKYLFRKEGQNVTLSCEQNLNHDAMYWYRQDPGQGLRLIYYSQIVNDFQKGDIAEGYSVSREKKESFPLTVTSAQKNPTAFYLCASRDRGGNTGELFFGEGSRLTVL.

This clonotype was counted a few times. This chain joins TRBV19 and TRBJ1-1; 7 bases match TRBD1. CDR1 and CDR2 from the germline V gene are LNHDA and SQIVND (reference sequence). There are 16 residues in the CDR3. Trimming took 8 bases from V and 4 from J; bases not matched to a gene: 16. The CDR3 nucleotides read TGTGCCAGTCGCCCGACAGGGCCCAAGCCCGTCACTGAAGCTTTCTTT. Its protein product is CASRPTGPKPVTEAFF. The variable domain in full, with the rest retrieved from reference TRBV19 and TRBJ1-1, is DGGITQSPKYLFRKEGQNVTLSCEQNLNHDAMYWYRQDPGQGLRLIYYSQIVNDFQKGDIAEGYSVSREKKESFPLTVTSAQKNPTAFYLCASRPTGPKPVTEAFFGQGTRLTVV.

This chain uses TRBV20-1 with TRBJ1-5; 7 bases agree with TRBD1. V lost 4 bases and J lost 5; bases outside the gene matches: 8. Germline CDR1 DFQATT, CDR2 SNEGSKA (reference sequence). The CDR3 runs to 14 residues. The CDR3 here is CSATQGVPYQPQHF. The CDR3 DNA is TGCAGTGCTACCCAGGGGGTCCCTTATCAGCCCCAGCATTTT.

The CDR3 DNA follows: TGTGCCAGCAGCTTAGCTGAGGCGGAGAACACTGAAGCTTTCTTT. It translates to CASSLAEAENTEAFF. This chain uses TRBV11-1 with TRBJ1-1; no reliable D call. This CDR3 is built from 15 residues. Germline loops: CDR1 SGHAT, CDR2 FQDESV (reference sequence). V shed 0 bases and J shed 1 base, with 9 bases lying between them.

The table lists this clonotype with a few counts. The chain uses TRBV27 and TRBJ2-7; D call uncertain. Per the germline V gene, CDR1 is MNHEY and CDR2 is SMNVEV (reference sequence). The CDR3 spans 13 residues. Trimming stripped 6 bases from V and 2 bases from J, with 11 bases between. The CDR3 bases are TGTGCCAGCAGCTCGGACGGACCCTACGAGCAGTACTTC. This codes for CASSSDGPYEQYF.

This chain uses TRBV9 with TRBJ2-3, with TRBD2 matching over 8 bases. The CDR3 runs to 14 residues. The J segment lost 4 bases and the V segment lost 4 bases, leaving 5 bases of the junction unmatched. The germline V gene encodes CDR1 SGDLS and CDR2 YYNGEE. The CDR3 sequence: CASSISGGADTQYF. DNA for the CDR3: TGTGCCAGCAGCATCAGCGGGGGTGCAGATACGCAGTATTTT.

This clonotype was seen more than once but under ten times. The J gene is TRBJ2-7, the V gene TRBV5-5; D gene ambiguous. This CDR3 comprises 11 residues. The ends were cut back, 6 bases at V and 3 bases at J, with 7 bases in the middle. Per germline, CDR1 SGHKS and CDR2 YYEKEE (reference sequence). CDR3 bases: TGTGCCAGCACCATGGACTACGAGCAGTACTTC. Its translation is CASTMDYEQYF.

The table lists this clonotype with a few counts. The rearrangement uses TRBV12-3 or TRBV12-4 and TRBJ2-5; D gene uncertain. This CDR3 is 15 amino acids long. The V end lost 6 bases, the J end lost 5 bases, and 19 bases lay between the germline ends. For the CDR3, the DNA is TGTGCCAGCAGCCACCCTCAGCGTTCGCAGGAGACCCAGTACTTC. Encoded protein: CASSHPQRSQETQYF.

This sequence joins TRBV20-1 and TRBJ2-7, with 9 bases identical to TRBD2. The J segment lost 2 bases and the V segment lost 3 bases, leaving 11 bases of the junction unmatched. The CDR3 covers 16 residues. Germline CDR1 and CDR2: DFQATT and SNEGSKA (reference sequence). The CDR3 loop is CSASYASGTHTYEQYF. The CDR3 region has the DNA TGCAGTGCTAGTTATGCTAGCGGGACACATACCTACGAGCAGTACTTC.

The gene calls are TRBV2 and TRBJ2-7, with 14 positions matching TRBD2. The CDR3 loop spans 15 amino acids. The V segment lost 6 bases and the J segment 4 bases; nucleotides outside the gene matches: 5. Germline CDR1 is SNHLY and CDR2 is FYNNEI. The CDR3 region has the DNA TGTGCCAGCAGCCGGACTAGCGGGGGGAAGTACGAGCAGTACTTC. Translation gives CASSRTSGGKYEQYF.

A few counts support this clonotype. CDR3 coding DNA: TGCGCCAGCAGCCAAGTGGGCGCACGATCCTACGAGCAGTACTTC. Amino acids: CASSQVGARSYEQYF. The chain employs TRBV4-1 and TRBJ2-7; no reliable D call. Germline CDR1 MGHRA, CDR2 YSYEKL. Trimming pared 1 base from V and 1 base from J, leaving 11 bases between. The CDR3 spans 15 residues.

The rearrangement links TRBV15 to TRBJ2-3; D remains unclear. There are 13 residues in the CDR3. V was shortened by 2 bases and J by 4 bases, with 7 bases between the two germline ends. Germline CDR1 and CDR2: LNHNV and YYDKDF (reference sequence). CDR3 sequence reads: CATSRTSSDTQYF. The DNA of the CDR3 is TGTGCCACCAGCAGAACCAGTTCAGATACGCAGTATTTT.

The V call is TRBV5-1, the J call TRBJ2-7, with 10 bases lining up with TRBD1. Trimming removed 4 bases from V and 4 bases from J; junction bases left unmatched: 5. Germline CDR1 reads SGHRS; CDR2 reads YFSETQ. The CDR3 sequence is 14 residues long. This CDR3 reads CASSTPDRGYEQYF. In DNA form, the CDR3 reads TGCGCCAGCAGCACCCCGGACAGGGGGTACGAGCAGTACTTC. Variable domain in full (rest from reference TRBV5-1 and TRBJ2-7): KAGVTQTPRYLIKTRGQQVTLSCSPISGHRSVSWYQQTPGQGLQFLFEYFSETQRNKGNFPGRFSGRQFSNSRSEMNVSTLELGDSALYLCASSTPDRGYEQYFGPGTRLTVT.

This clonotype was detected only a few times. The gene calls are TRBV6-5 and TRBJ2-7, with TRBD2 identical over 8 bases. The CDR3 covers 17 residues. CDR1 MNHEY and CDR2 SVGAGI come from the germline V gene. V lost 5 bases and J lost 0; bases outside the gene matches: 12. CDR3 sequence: CASSRTSGGAPSYEQYF. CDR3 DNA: TGTGCCAGCAGTCGAACTAGCGGAGGGGCCCCCTCCTACGAGCAGTACTTC.